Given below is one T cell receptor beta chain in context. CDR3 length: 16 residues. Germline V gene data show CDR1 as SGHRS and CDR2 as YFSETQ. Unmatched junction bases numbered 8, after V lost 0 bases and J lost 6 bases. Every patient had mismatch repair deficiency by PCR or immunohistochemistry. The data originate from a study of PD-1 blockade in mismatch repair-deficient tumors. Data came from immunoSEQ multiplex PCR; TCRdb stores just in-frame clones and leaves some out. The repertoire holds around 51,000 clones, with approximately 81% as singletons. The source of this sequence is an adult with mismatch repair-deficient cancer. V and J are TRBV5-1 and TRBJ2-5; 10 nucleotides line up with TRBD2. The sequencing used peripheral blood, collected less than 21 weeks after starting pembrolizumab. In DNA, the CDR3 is TGCGCCAGCAGCTTGGAGGCTAGCGGGAGTGGGAAGACCCAGTACTTC. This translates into CASSLEASGSGKTQYF.